The source of this T cell receptor beta chain is a study of identical twins. Whole-study findings and limits: Cord blood beta clonotypes that were abundant carried fewer insertions, and memory repertoires showed no such trend. Its conclusions, products of cross-sectional statistical analysis, did not come from following the same donors. The study found that models underestimated out-of-frame TCR alpha sharing in monozygotic twins.

The CDR3 is 13 amino acids. V lost 1 base and J 11 bases, leaving 9 bases between the germline ends. Germline V gene data show CDR1 as KGHSH and CDR2 as LQKENI. This clonotype was seen a handful of times. Its antigen is still unknown. Template switching, a step in the protocol, added a universal primer site, and cDNA carried unique molecular identifiers. One entry per CDR3 protein results from TCRdb running MiXCR on the 5' RACE reads. The sample holds 1,800,000 or so distinct CDR3 sequences, under 35% seen once. The TCR sequence derives from a newborn girl in good health. Sequences were obtained from cord blood. The V and J genes are TRBV18 and TRBJ2-6; unclear D gene. The CDR3 DNA reads as TGTGCCAGCTCACCACTGAGGAGCGACGTCCTGACTTTC. As protein: CASSPLRSDVLTF.